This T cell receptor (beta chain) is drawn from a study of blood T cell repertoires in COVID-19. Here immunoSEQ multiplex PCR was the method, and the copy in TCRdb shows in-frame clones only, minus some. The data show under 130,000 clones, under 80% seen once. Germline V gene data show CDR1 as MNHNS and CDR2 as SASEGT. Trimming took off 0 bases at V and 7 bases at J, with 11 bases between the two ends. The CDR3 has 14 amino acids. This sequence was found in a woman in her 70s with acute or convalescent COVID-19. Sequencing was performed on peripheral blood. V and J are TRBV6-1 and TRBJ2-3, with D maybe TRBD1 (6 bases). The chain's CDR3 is CASSEAGAPNTQYF. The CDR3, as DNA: TGTGCCAGCAGTGAAGCGGGGGCCCCTAATACGCAGTATTTT.